The 2 T cell receptor beta chains below were found in one sample sequenced in a study of T cells expressing NK-cell markers. One entry per CDR3 protein, without DNA, is what TCRdb gives after re-calling the 5' RACE reads. The table for this sample gives roughly 380,000 distinct CDR3 sequences. Sequenced: blood T cells: a sorted CD56 or NKG2C T cell subset, CD4+ or CD8+ T cells, or bulk PBMC T cells (not recorded which). Receptors were obtained from a man aged 18 to 70 in good health.

The chain uses TRBV12-2 and TRBJ2-7; TCRdb reports TRBD2, a call that lacks DNA to check it against. TRBV12-2 is a pseudogene locus. CDR3 size: 14 residues. CDR3 residues: CASPRGGYLDEQYF.

V is TRBV5-1 and J is TRBJ2-6; TCRdb outputs TRBD1, but without DNA this stays unchecked. CDR1 and CDR2 from the germline V gene are SGHRS and YFSETQ. The length of the CDR3 is 18 residues. CDR3 residues: CASSFTGEKHSGANVLTF.